The clone carrying this T cell receptor beta chain occurred many times. What it binds is unknown. Germline assignment: CDR1 MDHEN and CDR2 SYDVKM. Between the trimmed V and J ends, which lost 5 bases and 6 bases, there was a span of 8 bases. CDR3 size: 11 residues. The data stem from a study of T cell repertoires in cytomegalovirus infection. Study-wide points: Cumulative public TCR beta family frequency identified CMV carriers with the relevant HLA.

TCRdb ran MiXCR on the reads and lists one entry per CDR3 protein. The repertoire holds 200,000 to 300,000 distinct CDR3 sequences, with approximately 7% as singletons. The sample comprised PBMCs. The V gene is TRBV28, the J gene TRBJ2-7; D gene unclear. This receptor was identified in a human donor in good health (CMV status not recorded). Some clones in this sample may be carry-over from other donors' samples. CDR3 loop: CASSSFPEQYF. The CDR3 coding sequence is TGTGCCAGCAGTAGTTTTCCCGAGCAGTACTTC.